The 9 T cell receptor beta chains reported below all come from one sample, sequenced in a study of siplizumab effects on memory and regulatory T cells. Clones were read by immunoSEQ multiplex PCR, and TCRdb kept only the in-frame ones, dropping some. Of 70,000 to 95,000 clones in the sample, 90% to 95% were seen once. The sequencing input was CD8+ T cells sorted from blood. All receptors derive from a human donor in good health.

Comment on this clone: At one end the junction does not follow the germline gene, possibly because of a read error. The gene calls are TRBV7-7 and TRBJ2-1, with a weak D call TRBD2 (5 bases). This CDR3 spans 12 amino acids. Germline CDR1 and CDR2: SSHAT and FNYEAQ (reference sequence). The CDR3 nucleotides are TGTGCTAGCAGCGGAAGGGTGGGTGAGCAGTTCTTC. Protein product: CASSGRVGEQFF.

The gene calls are TRBV14 and TRBJ1-1; D might be TRBD1 (5 bases). The CDR3 extends over 13 amino acids. Germline CDR1 is SGHDN and CDR2 is FVKESK. V was shortened by 4 bases and J by 4 bases, with 10 bases between the two germline ends. CDR3 sequence: CASSPMGLTEAFF. For the CDR3, the DNA is TGTGCCAGCAGCCCCATGGGGCTCACTGAAGCTTTCTTT.

J is TRBJ1-5 and V is TRBV19, with a weak D call TRBD1 (6 bases). The CDR3 consists of 19 residues. Looked up from germline, CDR1 is LNHDA and CDR2 is SQIVND (reference sequence). Trimming removed 2 bases from V and 5 bases from J, with 25 bases in between. The CDR3 nucleotides read TGTGCCAGTAGTATATTAACCCTTCTCGGAGGGGGGGCAGATCAGCCCCAGCATTTT. Protein product: CASSILTLLGGGADQPQHF.

The V call is TRBV29-1, the J call TRBJ1-1, with TRBD1 matching 7 bases. There are 15 residues in the CDR3. CDR1 is SQVTM, CDR2 ANQGSEA, per germline. V shed 4 bases and J 4 bases; nucleotides not matched to a gene: 12. CDR3 sequence reads: CSVVWAGGPPTEAFF. CDR3 sequence (DNA): TGCAGCGTTGTTTGGGCAGGGGGGCCCCCCACTGAAGCTTTCTTT.

In this sample, this clone turned up a few times. This chain uses TRBV6-6 with TRBJ2-4, with TRBD1 matching 9 bases. Trimming took 4 bases from V and 4 from J; bases not matched to a gene: 2. This CDR3 is built from 14 residues. Germline CDR1 and CDR2: MNHNY and SVGAGI (reference sequence). This CDR3 is CASSSGTGKNIQYF. In DNA form, the CDR3 reads TGTGCCAGCAGTTCTGGGACAGGGAAAAACATTCAGTACTTC.

The chain recombines TRBV4-1 with TRBJ1-2, with a tentative D call TRBD1 (6 bases). V shed 3 bases and J shed 0 bases, with 17 bases lying between them. This CDR3 is 17 amino acids long. Germline CDR1 is MGHRA and CDR2 is YSYEKL. CDR3 protein: CASSQDAGAGANYGYTF. As DNA, the CDR3 is TGCGCCAGCAGCCAGGATGCCGGCGCAGGGGCTAACTATGGCTACACCTTC.

Here the CDR3 DNA reads TGTGCCAGTAGTATACCCCTCGGCGAGCAGTACTTC. This encodes CASSIPLGEQYF. The chain uses TRBV19 and TRBJ2-7; D remains unclear. Germline V gene lookup returns CDR1 LNHDA and CDR2 SQIVND (reference sequence). V shed 2 bases and J shed 6 bases, with 8 bases lying between them. CDR3 length: 12 amino acids.

This sequence joins TRBV7-9 and TRBJ2-1; 7 nucleotides agree with TRBD2. Germline values: CDR1 SEHNR, CDR2 FQNEAQ (reference sequence). Losses at the gene ends were 1 base for V and 8 bases for J; bases not matched to a gene: 17. This CDR3 has 18 residues. CDR3: CASSLGDVGEGLRDEQFF. The CDR3 nucleotides are TGTGCCAGCAGCTTAGGGGACGTGGGGGAGGGCTTAAGGGATGAGCAGTTCTTC.

The chain combines TRBV19 with TRBJ2-6; D is ambiguous. Germline V gene sequence: CDR1 LNHDA, CDR2 SQIVND (reference sequence). The V end was cut by 3 bases, the J end by 2 bases, with 11 bases between. The CDR3 loop spans 16 amino acids. CDR3: CASSILGSTGANVLTF. The DNA of the CDR3 is TGTGCCAGTAGTATTCTGGGATCAACTGGGGCCAACGTCCTGACTTTC.